This T cell receptor (beta chain) stems from a study of T and B cells in COVID-19 patients. Whole-study findings and limits: At recovery TRB diversity and richness exceeded healthy donors, after highly clonal active COVID-19 repertoires. No sequencing was yet done of CD4+, regulatory or CD8+ subsets, or of SARS-CoV-2-responsive or tetramer+ sorted cells. Patients with COVID-19 reportedly showed strongly skewed T cell receptor beta variable and joining gene usage. Blood from mildly ill patients while symptomatic, and early samples from severe cases, were scarce.

TRB was amplified from around 250-500 ng of blood genomic DNA. The trim removed 2 bases at V and 3 bases at J, leaving 3 bases unmatched. Germline V gene sequence: CDR1 MNHEY, CDR2 SVGEGT. This CDR3 has 16 amino acids. BIOMED2 TRB-A/B primer pools were used in multiplex TRB PCR. TCRdb called the multiplex PCR reads again in MiXCR, with one record for every CDR3 protein. The data contain 9,000 to 13,000 distinct CDR3 sequences, over 25% of them singletons. In its sample, this clonotype ranks as medium-sized. Antigen unknown. Sample: blood. The J gene is TRBJ2-1, the V gene TRBV6-2 or TRBV6-3, with 11 bases that match TRBD2. This clonotype was sampled from a human donor with active COVID-19. Here the CDR3 DNA reads TGTGCCAGCAGTTACCCACTAGCGGGGGACTACAATGAGCAGTTCTTC. It yields the protein CASSYPLAGDYNEQFF.